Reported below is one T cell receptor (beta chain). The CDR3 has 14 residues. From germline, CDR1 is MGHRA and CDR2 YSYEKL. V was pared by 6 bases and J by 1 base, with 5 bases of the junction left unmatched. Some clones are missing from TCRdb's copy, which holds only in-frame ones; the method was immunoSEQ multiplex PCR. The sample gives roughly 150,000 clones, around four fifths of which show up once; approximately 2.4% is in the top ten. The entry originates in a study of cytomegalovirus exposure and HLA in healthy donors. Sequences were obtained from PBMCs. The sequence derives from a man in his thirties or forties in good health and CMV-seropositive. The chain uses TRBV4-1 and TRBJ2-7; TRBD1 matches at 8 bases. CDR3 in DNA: TGCGCCAGCAGACCAACAGGGGGATCCTACGAGCAGTACTTC. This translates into CASRPTGGSYEQYF.